This T cell receptor (beta chain) was found in a study of tumor and adjacent non-tumor tissue in lung cancer. Study summary: Patients comprised 12 adenocarcinoma, 2 squamous cell carcinoma and 1 small cell lung cancer. Samples averaged about 4.17 million productive TCRbeta reads each.

No cell sorting was done before RNA was extracted from the tissue. Distant lung tissue was collected more than 3 cm away from the tumor edge. Newly diagnosed lung cancer patients had thoracic surgery in China, August–late 2014, without prior chemotherapy. The library came from three nested PCR rounds adapted from ARM-PCR protocols. TCRdb reanalysed the multiplex PCR reads using MiXCR and keeps one entry per CDR3 protein. Of under 45,000 distinct CDR3 sequences detected, about three fifths appear once; the ten largest clones hold about 48%. The V gene lost 5 bases and the J gene lost 5 bases, with 12 bases spanning the gap. Germline V gene sequence: CDR1 MDHEN, CDR2 SYDVKM. The CDR3 runs 13 residues. Findings and limits, study-wide: Tumor tissue had significantly higher TCR diversity than normal lung.

This clonotype was found a few times. Its specificity is unknown. The chain is built from TRBV28 and TRBJ2-5; D is perhaps TRBD1 or TRBD2 (5 bases each). Sequencing was carried out using distant non-tumor lung tissue. This TCR came from a man between 50 and 59 years old with non-small cell lung cancer. The CDR3 DNA is TGTGCCAGCAGTGCCTCGGGGCAGGAGACCCAGTACTTC. Amino acid sequence: CASSASGQETQYF.